These T cell receptor beta chains were read from a single sample in a study of blood T cell repertoires in COVID-19. Using immunoSEQ multiplex PCR, the repertoire was profiled, and TCRdb retains in-frame clones only, with some absent. The sample has about 300,000 clones, around nine tenths seen once; the top ten hold 2.9%. The sample consisted of PBMCs or T cells enriched from blood (not recorded which). These receptors came from a woman between 45 and 60 years old who had been exposed to COVID-19. CDR3s include the opening cysteine and the closing phenylalanine or tryptophan. A D gene is named only where the DNA matches it firmly. Size values are once, few and many counts, or a class for expanded clones, and some rows have none.

clone_size	v_call	d_call	j_call	cdr3_aa	cdr3_nt
-	TRBV5-4	TRBD2	TRBJ2-3	CACTSGGGTDTQYF	TGTGCCTGCACTAGCGGGGGAGGAACAGATACGCAGTATTTT
-	TRBV11-2	-	TRBJ2-7	CASSTGTPYEQYF	TGTGCCAGCAGCACCGGGACACCCTACGAGCAGTACTTC
-	TRBV6-2/TRBV6-3	TRBD1	TRBJ2-7	CASSGQGADEQYF	TGTGCCAGCAGTGGACAGGGTGCCGACGAGCAGTACTTC
-	TRBV6-1	-	TRBJ1-6	CASSESRYVVHF	TGTGCCAGCAGTGAATCGCGTTATGTCGTCCACTTT
-	TRBV15	-	TRBJ2-5	CATSRGRGETQYF	TGTGCCACCAGCAGGGGACGGGGGGAGACCCAGTACTTC
-	TRBV18	-	TRBJ2-5	CASSPPVGARETQYF	TGTGCCAGCTCACCACCAGTGGGGGCCCGTGAGACCCAGTACTTC
once	TRBV5-6	-	TRBJ1-1	CASSLATEAFF	TGTGCCAGCAGCTTGGCGACTGAAGCTTTCTTT
-	TRBV3-1/TRBV3-2	-	TRBJ2-1	CASSRGTFNEQFF	TGTGCCAGCAGCCGTGGGACTTTCAATGAGCAGTTCTTC
-	TRBV7-2	-	TRBJ1-1	CASSLQPGTLWAEAFF	TGTGCCAGCAGCCTGCAACCCGGGACATTGTGGGCTGAAGCTTTCTTT
-	TRBV9	TRBD2	TRBJ2-7	CASSGTSVTYEQYF	TGTGCCAGCAGCGGAACTAGCGTCACCTACGAGCAGTACTTC
once	TRBV5-1	-	TRBJ1-2	CASSLYGNYGYTF	TGCGCCAGCAGCTTGTACGGGAACTATGGCTACACCTTC
-	TRBV6-1	TRBD1	TRBJ1-2	CASSEGQGAYYGYTF	TGTGCCAGCAGTGAAGGACAGGGGGCGTACTATGGCTACACCTTC
-	TRBV24-1	TRBD1	TRBJ1-2	CATSDSEGARRGYTF	TGTGCCACCAGTGATTCGGAGGGGGCGCGTCGGGGCTACACCTTC
-	TRBV5-1	TRBD1	TRBJ2-5	CASSLDHRGETQYF	TGCGCCAGCAGCTTGGATCACAGGGGAGAGACCCAGTACTTC
-	TRBV20-1	-	TRBJ2-7	CSARSPYEQYF	TGCAGTGCTAGAAGCCCATACGAGCAGTACTTC
once	TRBV9	TRBD2	TRBJ2-1	CASSAGGGAFNEQFF	TGTGCCAGCAGCGCAGGCGGGGGGGCATTCAATGAGCAGTTCTTC
once	TRBV2	-	TRBJ2-7	CASKGGGVTSSYEQYF	TGTGCCAGCAAAGGAGGCGGGGTTACCAGCTCCTACGAGCAGTACTTC
-	TRBV2	-	TRBJ1-5	CASGRLTGLAQPQHF	TGTGCCAGCGGACGTTTAACAGGGTTGGCTCAGCCCCAGCATTTT
-	TRBV28	TRBD1	TRBJ2-7	CASSFLGQESYEQYF	TGTGCCAGCAGTTTTTTGGGACAGGAGTCCTACGAGCAGTACTTC
-	TRBV7-9	-	TRBJ1-3	CASSLEGLTHSGNTIYF	TGTGCCAGCAGCTTAGAGGGACTCACCCACTCTGGAAACACCATATATTTT
-	TRBV4-1	TRBD1	TRBJ2-4	CASRTTSGTGVAKNIQYF	TGCGCCAGCAGGACTACCTCCGGGACAGGGGTGGCCAAAAACATTCAGTACTTC
-	TRBV20-1	-	TRBJ1-1	CSAPGRTEAFF	TGCAGTGCTCCAGGGCGGACTGAAGCTTTCTTT
-	TRBV5-4	TRBD2	TRBJ2-5	CASSFGLAAQETQYF	TGTGCCAGCAGCTTTGGACTAGCGGCACAAGAGACCCAGTACTTC
-	TRBV19	-	TRBJ1-1	CASSIEGVTEAFF	TGTGCCAGTAGTATAGAAGGGGTCACTGAAGCTTTCTTT
-	TRBV5-1	TRBD1	TRBJ1-6	CASLFTGTDQSPLHF	TGCGCCAGTTTATTTACCGGGACAGATCAATCACCCCTCCACTTT
-	TRBV6-5	TRBD1	TRBJ2-7	CASRGTGFYEQYF	TGTGCCAGCAGGGGGACAGGGTTTTACGAGCAGTACTTC
-	TRBV7-9	-	TRBJ2-7	CASSPAGRGTLSYEQYF	TGTGCCAGCAGCCCGGCCGGGAGAGGGACCCTCTCCTACGAGCAGTACTTC
-	TRBV10-3	TRBD1	TRBJ1-1	CAISETRDSSEAFF	TGTGCCATCAGTGAGACAAGGGACAGCTCTGAAGCTTTCTTT
-	TRBV3-1/TRBV3-2	-	TRBJ1-6	CASSQGRANSPLHF	TGTGCCAGCAGCCAAGGCAGGGCTAATTCACCCCTCCACTTT
-	TRBV5-4	TRBD1	TRBJ1-1	CASSLRTGNTEAFF	TGTGCCAGCAGCCTGAGGACAGGGAACACTGAAGCTTTCTTT
-	TRBV2	-	TRBJ1-1	CASNREPNTEAFF	TGTGCCAGCAACAGGGAGCCGAACACTGAAGCTTTCTTT
-	TRBV7-9	TRBD1	TRBJ2-2	CASSLRQGYTGELFF	TGTGCCAGCAGCTTACGACAGGGGTACACCGGGGAGCTGTTTTTT
-	TRBV27	TRBD1	TRBJ1-5	CASQGQGASSQPQHF	TGTGCCAGCCAAGGACAGGGGGCGTCGAGTCAGCCCCAGCATTTT
-	TRBV3-1/TRBV3-2	-	TRBJ1-1	CASSQVGQLNTEAFF	TGTGCCAGCAGCCAAGTTGGCCAGTTGAACACTGAAGCTTTCTTT
once	TRBV5-1	-	TRBJ1-2	CASSFEGDGYTF	TGCGCCAGCAGCTTTGAGGGGGATGGCTACACCTTC
-	TRBV5-1	-	TRBJ2-3	CASSLESGGLRTDTQYF	TGCGCCAGCAGCTTGGAATCGGGGGGCTTGCGCACAGATACGCAGTATTTT
-	TRBV30	-	TRBJ1-1	CAWRPWGGAGTEAFF	TGTGCCTGGAGGCCATGGGGGGGGGCAGGGACTGAAGCTTTCTTT
-	TRBV9	TRBD1	TRBJ1-6	CASSVDREHGSPLHF	TGTGCCAGCAGCGTCGACAGGGAACATGGGTCACCCCTCCACTTT
-	TRBV18	-	TRBJ2-1	CASSLQGYEQFF	TGTGCCAGCTCACTACAGGGTTATGAGCAGTTCTTC
-	TRBV15	-	TRBJ1-4	CATSRDRSENEKLFF	TGTGCCACCAGCAGAGATAGGAGTGAGAATGAAAAACTGTTTTTT